These 6 T cell receptor beta chains came from one sample sequenced in a study of control samples from healthy donors and cancer patients (dated by TCRdb to the early 2020s). Library preparation used the immunoSEQ multiplex PCR assay. In TCRdb, the immuneACCESS table is reduced to in-frame sequences with V and J assigned. These tables do not hold every clone; where another copy was compared, an unresolved V gene accounts for under half, and the others remain unexplained. For this sample there are about 44,000 clones; around 87% appear just once. In total, the top ten clones hold about 9.4% of the sample. The specimen sequenced was PBMCs. These receptor sequences come from a woman aged 60 to 75 with lung cancer.

The chain combines TRBV2 with TRBJ2-3; D unclear. Trimming shortened V by 5 bases and J by 0 bases, and 9 bases separated the two germline ends. This CDR3 contains 14 residues. CDR1 is SNHLY, CDR2 FYNNEI, per germline. CDR3 coding DNA: TGTGCCAGCAGTCCATTATCTAGCACAGATACGCAGTATTTT. It encodes CASSPLSSTDTQYF.

The V and J genes are TRBV28 and TRBJ1-2; 7 nucleotides align to TRBD1. The trim removed 3 bases at V and 3 bases at J, leaving 7 bases unmatched. From germline, CDR1 is MDHEN and CDR2 SYDVKM. The length of the CDR3 is 15 residues. CDR3 sequence (DNA): TGTGCCAGCAGTTTGACGCACAGGGGCGACTATGGCTACACCTTC. Protein product: CASSLTHRGDYGYTF.

The chain recombines TRBV5-5 with TRBJ1-2, with D possibly TRBD1 on 6 matching bases. Germline V lookup: CDR1 SGHKS, CDR2 YYEKEE (reference sequence). Trimming stripped 0 bases from V and 3 bases from J, with 12 bases between. This CDR3 has 15 residues. The CDR3 loop reads CASSLGRGQDYGYTF. As DNA, the CDR3 is TGTGCCAGCAGCTTGGGTCGGGGGCAGGACTATGGCTACACCTTC.

The chain combines TRBV4-2 with TRBJ1-2; D might be TRBD1 (5 bases). V shed 4 bases and J shed 4 bases, with 16 bases lying between them. The germline CDR1 and CDR2 sequences are LGHNA and YNFKEQ. The CDR3 loop spans 15 amino acids. The CDR3 region has the DNA TGTGCCAGCAGCCTCCCGCCGCGGGACGGCTATGGCTACACCTTC. Its protein product is CASSLPPRDGYGYTF.

The rearrangement joins TRBV18 to TRBJ2-7, with D perhaps matching TRBD1 (5 bases). V was pared by 6 bases and J by 6 bases, with 21 bases between. Germline V CDR1 and CDR2: KGHSH, LQKENI. CDR3 length: 15 amino acids. CDR3 sequence reads: CASSQLQGAAREQYF. The CDR3 DNA sequence: TGTGCCAGCTCCCAGCTCCAGGGCGCAGCACGCGAGCAGTACTTC.

This rearrangement joins TRBV9 to TRBJ1-1; TRBD1 is a possible D gene (5 bases). This CDR3 has 15 amino acids. With 0 bases removed from V and 3 bases from J, the gap between germline ends came to 12 bases. CDR1 is SGDLS and CDR2 is YYNGEE in the germline V gene. The CDR3 sequence: CASSVGFDSYTEAFF. The DNA for the CDR3 is TGTGCCAGCAGCGTAGGTTTTGACAGTTACACTGAAGCTTTCTTT.